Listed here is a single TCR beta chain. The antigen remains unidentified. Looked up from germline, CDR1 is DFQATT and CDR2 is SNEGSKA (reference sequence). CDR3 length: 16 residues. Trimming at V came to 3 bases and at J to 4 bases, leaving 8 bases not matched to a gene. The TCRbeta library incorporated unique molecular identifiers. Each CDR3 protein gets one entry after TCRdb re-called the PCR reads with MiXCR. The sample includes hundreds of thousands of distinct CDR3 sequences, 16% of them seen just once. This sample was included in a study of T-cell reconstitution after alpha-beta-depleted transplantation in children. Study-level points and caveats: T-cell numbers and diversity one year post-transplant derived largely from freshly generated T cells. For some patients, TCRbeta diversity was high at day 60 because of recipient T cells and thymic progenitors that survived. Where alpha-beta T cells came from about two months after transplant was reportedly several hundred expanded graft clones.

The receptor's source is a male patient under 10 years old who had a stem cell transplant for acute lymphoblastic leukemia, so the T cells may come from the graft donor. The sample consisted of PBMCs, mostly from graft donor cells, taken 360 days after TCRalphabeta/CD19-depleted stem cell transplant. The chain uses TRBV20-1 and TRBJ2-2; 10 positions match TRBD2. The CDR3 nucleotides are TGCAGTGCTAGGGTCCGACTAGCGGGTACCACCGGGGAGCTGTTTTTT. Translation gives CSARVRLAGTTGELFF.